The 9 T cell receptor beta chains in this list originate from one sample, sequenced in a study of identical twins. TCRdb processed the 5' RACE reads anew with MiXCR; each CDR3 protein has one entry. The sample lists over 200,000 distinct CDR3 sequences, 5.5% to 7.5% seen once, with 14% to 15% in the top ten. These records were also assigned to another study, of T cells expressing NK-cell markers.

Sequenced material: CD8+ T cells sorted from blood. These TCRs come from a woman between 18 and 29 years old in good health.

This clonotype was detected a few times. The J gene is TRBJ2-5, the V gene TRBV12-5, with D possibly matching TRBD1 (5 bases). Looked up from germline, CDR1 is LGHNT and CDR2 is FRNRAP. There are 14 residues in the CDR3. V was clipped by 5 bases and J by 2 bases, with 12 bases between them. CDR3 coding DNA: TGTGCTAGTGGTCTCTCAGGGTATCAAGAGACCCAGTACTTC. It is translated as CASGLSGYQETQYF.

This clonotype was seen at least ten times. The chain combines TRBV20-1 with TRBJ2-7; TRBD1 aligns across 11 bases. The germline V gene encodes CDR1 DFQATT and CDR2 SNEGSKA (reference sequence). V gave up 6 bases and J gave up 2 bases; unmatched junction bases: 6. This CDR3 is built from 14 residues. The chain's CDR3 is CSAGDRGGPYEQYF. CDR3 nucleotide sequence: TGCAGTGCCGGGGACAGGGGGGGTCCCTACGAGCAGTACTTC.

This clonotype showed up just a few times. The genes are TRBV9 and TRBJ2-6, with a possible D match to TRBD2 (5 bases). The CDR3 runs 18 residues. Trimming stripped 0 bases from V and 0 bases from J, with 13 bases between. Germline assignment: CDR1 SGDLS and CDR2 YYNGEE. CDR3 residues: CASSVAVERDSGANVLTF. The CDR3 nucleotides are TGTGCCAGCAGCGTAGCTGTAGAGAGGGACTCTGGGGCCAACGTCCTGACTTTC.

The chain combines TRBV3-1 with TRBJ2-1, with D tentatively TRBD2 (6 bases). Germline CDR1 and CDR2: LGHDT and YNNKEL (reference sequence). The CDR3 covers 14 residues. V lost 4 bases and J lost 6, with 13 bases in between. CDR3 residues: CASSLLAWGNEQFF. DNA for the CDR3: TGTGCCAGCAGCCTGCTAGCGTGGGGCAATGAGCAGTTCTTC.

This clonotype was recorded a few times. The chain links TRBV7-8 to TRBJ2-1, with 10 positions matching TRBD2. After removal of 5 bases from V and 6 bases from J, the junction contained 10 bases not matched to a gene. This CDR3 has 16 amino acids. Germline V gene lookup returns CDR1 SGHVS and CDR2 FQNEAQ. In DNA form, the CDR3 reads TGTGCCAGCAGCCCCCCCCTGGCTAGCGGGAGCAATGAGCAGTTCTTC. This sequence encodes CASSPPLASGSNEQFF.

This clonotype was seen repeatedly, ten times or more. The chain links TRBV7-9 to TRBJ2-1, with 8 bases lining up with TRBD2. The CDR3 extends over 14 amino acids. Losses at the gene ends were 4 bases for V and 8 bases for J; bases not matched to a gene: 7. The germline V gene encodes CDR1 SEHNR and CDR2 FQNEAQ (reference sequence). The CDR3 DNA reads TGTGCCAGCAGCTATAGCGGGATGCTCGATGAGCAGTTCTTC. Protein: CASSYSGMLDEQFF.

The chain joins TRBV30 to TRBJ2-3; D gene ambiguous. V was trimmed by 2 bases and J by 0 bases, leaving 3 bases between them. The germline V gene has CDR1 GTSNPN and CDR2 SVGIG (reference sequence). CDR3 length: 12 amino acids. Here the CDR3 reads CAWSHSTDTQYF. Here the CDR3 DNA reads TGTGCCTGGAGTCATAGCACAGATACGCAGTATTTT.

This clonotype was seen a few times. This chain joins TRBV29-1 and TRBJ2-7; 7 bases align to TRBD1. The length of the CDR3 is 12 residues. The germline V gene encodes CDR1 SQVTM and CDR2 ANQGSEA. J gave up 2 bases and V 7 bases, and 5 bases lay outside the gene matches. Here the CDR3 reads CSGGDSTYEQYF. For the CDR3, the DNA is TGCAGCGGAGGGGACAGCACCTACGAGCAGTACTTC.

The genes are TRBV4-1 and TRBJ2-5; D is tentatively TRBD1 or TRBD2 (5 bases each). The length of the CDR3 is 16 residues. CDR1 and CDR2 from the germline V gene are MGHRA and YSYEKL. Trimming cost V 0 bases and J 2 bases, with 13 bases left between them. This chain's CDR3 is CASSQEKGTAQETQYF. DNA of the CDR3: TGCGCCAGCAGCCAAGAGAAGGGGACGGCTCAAGAGACCCAGTACTTC.